These T cell receptor beta chains were read from a single sample in a study of T-cell reconstitution after alpha-beta-depleted transplantation in children. One entry per CDR3 protein results from TCRdb running MiXCR on the PCR reads. The table shows some 550,000 distinct CDR3 sequences, with 15% to 20% occurring only once. The sample in question was PBMCs from the stem cell graft donor, obtained from the stem cell graft. The receptors originated from a human donor who donated a stem cell graft to a child with acute lymphoblastic leukemia. Each CDR3 is given with its conserved first and last residue. The D gene is left open where the match is weak. Rows give clone size only sometimes, using once, few, many, or a class for an expanded clone.

abundance: few
v_gene: TRBV15
d_gene: TRBD1
j_gene: TRBJ1-2
CDR3aa: CATSTPDRVGANYGYTF
CDR3nt: TGTGCCACCAGCACCCCGGACAGGGTCGGAGCTAACTATGGCTACACCTTC

abundance: .
v_gene: TRBV7-6
d_gene: TRBD1
j_gene: TRBJ2-2
CDR3aa: CASSTDPTGGNTGELFF
CDR3nt: TGTGCCAGCAGCACCGACCCGACAGGGGGGAACACCGGGGAGCTGTTTTTT

abundance: .
v_gene: TRBV6-5
d_gene: TRBD2
j_gene: TRBJ2-2
CDR3aa: CASSYFGLAGGNTGELFF
CDR3nt: TGTGCCAGCAGTTATTTCGGACTAGCGGGAGGGAACACCGGGGAGCTGTTTTTT

abundance: .
v_gene: TRBV7-3
d_gene: .
j_gene: TRBJ2-3
CDR3aa: CASSSAIPTDTQYF
CDR3nt: TGTGCCAGCAGCTCAGCCATCCCCACAGATACGCAGTATTTT

abundance: few
v_gene: TRBV4-1
d_gene: TRBD1
j_gene: TRBJ2-7
CDR3aa: CASSTPGTGVYEQYF
CDR3nt: TGCGCCAGCAGCACCCCCGGGACAGGGGTTTACGAGCAGTACTTC

abundance: .
v_gene: TRBV12-3/TRBV12-4
d_gene: .
j_gene: TRBJ2-1
CDR3aa: CASRWASSYNEQFF
CDR3nt: TGTGCCAGCAGATGGGCGAGCTCCTACAATGAGCAGTTCTTC

abundance: .
v_gene: TRBV2
d_gene: .
j_gene: TRBJ1-1
CDR3aa: CASTGSTEAFF
CDR3nt: TGTGCCAGCACCGGGAGTACTGAAGCTTTCTTT

abundance: .
v_gene: TRBV18
d_gene: TRBD2
j_gene: TRBJ2-2
CDR3aa: CASTSTSGLTGTGELFF
CDR3nt: TGTGCCAGTACGTCGACTAGCGGGTTAACGGGCACCGGGGAGCTGTTTTTT

abundance: few
v_gene: TRBV29-1
d_gene: .
j_gene: TRBJ2-7
CDR3aa: CSAEEDSYEQYF
CDR3nt: TGCAGCGCCGAGGAGGACTCGTACGAGCAGTACTTC

abundance: .
v_gene: TRBV18
d_gene: .
j_gene: TRBJ1-6
CDR3aa: CASSPRGQSLHF
CDR3nt: TGTGCCAGCTCACCACGAGGTCAGTCACTCCACTTT

abundance: once
v_gene: TRBV12-3/TRBV12-4
d_gene: TRBD2
j_gene: TRBJ2-5
CDR3aa: CASRTAGGLETQYF
CDR3nt: TGTGCCAGCAGGACAGCGGGAGGGCTTGAGACCCAGTACTTC

abundance: .
v_gene: TRBV5-1
d_gene: .
j_gene: TRBJ1-1
CDR3aa: CASAKGELLNTEAFF
CDR3nt: TGCGCCAGCGCCAAGGGGGAGTTACTGAACACTGAAGCTTTCTTT

abundance: few
v_gene: TRBV7-2
d_gene: .
j_gene: TRBJ1-4
CDR3aa: CASSLRRSNEKLFF
CDR3nt: TGTGCCAGCAGCTTAAGACGGAGTAATGAAAAACTGTTTTTT

abundance: .
v_gene: TRBV29-1
d_gene: .
j_gene: TRBJ1-4
CDR3aa: CSVAEVYEKLFF
CDR3nt: TGCAGCGTTGCTGAGGTATACGAAAAACTGTTTTTT

abundance: .
v_gene: TRBV5-1
d_gene: .
j_gene: TRBJ2-5
CDR3aa: CASSLVSRVQETQYF
CDR3nt: TGCGCCAGCAGCTTGGTCTCTCGGGTCCAAGAGACCCAGTACTTC

abundance: few
v_gene: TRBV29-1
d_gene: .
j_gene: TRBJ1-2
CDR3aa: CSVGAGLYGYTF
CDR3nt: TGCAGCGTTGGGGCGGGGCTCTATGGCTACACCTTC

abundance: few
v_gene: TRBV12-3/TRBV12-4
d_gene: .
j_gene: TRBJ2-1
CDR3aa: CASSFSSPRDSEQFF
CDR3nt: TGTGCCAGCAGTTTCTCCTCTCCAAGGGATAGCGAGCAGTTCTTC

abundance: .
v_gene: TRBV5-1
d_gene: .
j_gene: TRBJ2-1
CDR3aa: CASSLAGDPYNEQFF
CDR3nt: TGCGCCAGCAGCTTGGCAGGGGATCCCTACAATGAGCAGTTCTTC

abundance: .
v_gene: TRBV7-9
d_gene: .
j_gene: TRBJ2-7
CDR3aa: CASSPGQSHRYCEQYF
CDR3nt: TGTGCCAGCAGCCCCGGACAGTCTCATCGTTACTGCGAGCAGTACTTC

abundance: .
v_gene: TRBV7-9
d_gene: TRBD2
j_gene: TRBJ2-4
CDR3aa: CASSKPRGGLAKNIQYF
CDR3nt: TGTGCCAGCAGCAAACCCCGGGGGGGTTTGGCCAAAAACATTCAGTACTTC

abundance: .
v_gene: TRBV24-1
d_gene: TRBD2
j_gene: TRBJ2-3
CDR3aa: CATSERTSGRAGDTQYF
CDR3nt: TGTGCCACCAGTGAACGGACTAGCGGGAGGGCCGGAGATACGCAGTATTTT

abundance: .
v_gene: TRBV7-9
d_gene: .
j_gene: TRBJ2-1
CDR3aa: CASSPPPVSPFLNEQFF
CDR3nt: TGTGCCAGCAGCCCCCCGCCGGTTTCACCCTTCCTTAATGAGCAGTTCTTC

abundance: many
v_gene: TRBV4-2
d_gene: TRBD2
j_gene: TRBJ2-7
CDR3aa: CASSLGLPSYEQYF
CDR3nt: TGTGCCAGCAGCTTGGGACTACCATCCTACGAGCAGTACTTC

abundance: .
v_gene: TRBV29-1
d_gene: TRBD1
j_gene: TRBJ2-7
CDR3aa: CSVDGTGYEQYF
CDR3nt: TGCAGCGTTGACGGGACAGGGTACGAGCAGTACTTC

abundance: few
v_gene: TRBV7-2
d_gene: TRBD2
j_gene: TRBJ2-1
CDR3aa: CASSLAGGRALGANEQFF
CDR3nt: TGTGCCAGCAGCTTAGCGGGGGGGAGGGCCCTCGGGGCCAATGAGCAGTTCTTC

abundance: .
v_gene: TRBV10-3
d_gene: .
j_gene: TRBJ2-7
CDR3aa: CAISDLGGGAYEQYF
CDR3nt: TGTGCCATCAGTGATCTAGGGGGAGGTGCCTACGAGCAGTACTTC

abundance: .
v_gene: TRBV7-4
d_gene: .
j_gene: TRBJ1-6
CDR3aa: CASSLKLLAARNSPLHF
CDR3nt: TGTGCCAGCAGCTTAAAGCTCCTGGCAGCGAGGAATTCACCCCTCCACTTT

abundance: .
v_gene: TRBV7-3
d_gene: .
j_gene: TRBJ2-2
CDR3aa: CASSLTPYTGYTGELFF
CDR3nt: TGTGCCAGCAGCTTAACTCCATACACTGGGTACACCGGGGAGCTGTTTTTT

abundance: .
v_gene: TRBV11-1
d_gene: .
j_gene: TRBJ2-2
CDR3aa: CASSLALLREANTGELFF
CDR3nt: TGTGCCAGCAGCTTAGCGCTTCTGAGGGAGGCTAACACCGGGGAGCTGTTTTTT

abundance: few
v_gene: TRBV5-1
d_gene: .
j_gene: TRBJ1-1
CDR3aa: CARGAQVDEAFF
CDR3nt: TGCGCCAGAGGCGCGCAGGTGGACGAAGCTTTCTTT

abundance: .
v_gene: TRBV12-3/TRBV12-4
d_gene: .
j_gene: TRBJ2-1
CDR3aa: CASSLSIGSRQFF
CDR3nt: TGTGCCAGCAGTTTATCTATAGGCTCAAGACAGTTCTTC

abundance: .
v_gene: TRBV13
d_gene: .
j_gene: TRBJ2-3
CDR3aa: CASSLGDSQADTQYF
CDR3nt: TGTGCCAGCAGCTTAGGCGACAGCCAAGCAGATACGCAGTATTTT

abundance: .
v_gene: TRBV20-1
d_gene: .
j_gene: TRBJ1-1
CDR3aa: CSVERNLNTEAFF
CDR3nt: TGCAGTGTCGAGAGGAATTTAAACACTGAAGCTTTCTTT

abundance: .
v_gene: TRBV18
d_gene: .
j_gene: TRBJ2-1
CDR3aa: CASSPTTGLNEQFF
CDR3nt: TGTGCCAGCTCACCGACCACAGGGCTCAATGAGCAGTTCTTC

abundance: .
v_gene: TRBV5-1
d_gene: TRBD2
j_gene: TRBJ2-3
CDR3aa: CASSLRTSGTLGDTQYF
CDR3nt: TGCGCCAGCAGCTTGAGGACTAGCGGGACCCTCGGAGATACGCAGTATTTT

abundance: .
v_gene: TRBV6-1
d_gene: TRBD2
j_gene: TRBJ2-5
CDR3aa: CASRAGLAGASETQYF
CDR3nt: TGTGCCAGCAGGGCAGGACTAGCGGGAGCCAGTGAGACCCAGTACTTC

abundance: few
v_gene: TRBV10-3
d_gene: TRBD2
j_gene: TRBJ2-3
CDR3aa: CAISEALMRAGGTDTQYF
CDR3nt: TGTGCCATCAGTGAGGCCCTCATGAGAGCGGGAGGCACAGATACGCAGTATTTT

abundance: .
v_gene: TRBV15
d_gene: .
j_gene: TRBJ2-2
CDR3aa: CATSRAAGELFF
CDR3nt: TGTGCCACCAGCCGAGCGGCCGGGGAGCTGTTTTTT

abundance: .
v_gene: TRBV21-1
d_gene: .
j_gene: TRBJ1-5
CDR3aa: CASRKVDRDRVQDQPQHF
CDR3nt: TGTGCCAGCAGGAAAGTCGACCGGGACAGGGTTCAGGATCAGCCCCAGCATTTT

abundance: few
v_gene: TRBV2
d_gene: .
j_gene: TRBJ2-7
CDR3aa: CASSVMTYEQYF
CDR3nt: TGTGCCAGCAGTGTGATGACCTACGAGCAGTACTTC

abundance: .
v_gene: TRBV5-1
d_gene: .
j_gene: TRBJ2-2
CDR3aa: CASSIETVNTGELFF
CDR3nt: TGCGCCAGCAGCATAGAGACAGTGAACACCGGGGAGCTGTTTTTT

abundance: .
v_gene: TRBV18
d_gene: .
j_gene: TRBJ2-1
CDR3aa: CASSPPFGVSGNYNDQFF
CDR3nt: TGTGCCAGCTCACCACCGTTTGGAGTTAGCGGAAACTACAATGATCAGTTCTTC

abundance: .
v_gene: TRBV5-1
d_gene: .
j_gene: TRBJ2-3
CDR3aa: CASKGLAQSTDTQYF
CDR3nt: TGCGCCAGCAAAGGGCTAGCGCAGAGCACAGATACGCAGTATTTT

abundance: .
v_gene: TRBV29-1
d_gene: .
j_gene: TRBJ1-2
CDR3aa: CSGGDSDYTF
CDR3nt: TGCAGCGGGGGGGATTCAGACTACACCTTC

abundance: .
v_gene: TRBV29-1
d_gene: .
j_gene: TRBJ2-3
CDR3aa: CSVEGPDTQYF
CDR3nt: TGCAGCGTTGAAGGGCCAGATACGCAGTATTTT

abundance: few
v_gene: TRBV9
d_gene: .
j_gene: TRBJ2-7
CDR3aa: CASSVDPGSSYEQYF
CDR3nt: TGTGCCAGCAGCGTAGATCCAGGTAGCTCCTACGAGCAGTACTTC

abundance: .
v_gene: TRBV10-2
d_gene: .
j_gene: TRBJ1-4
CDR3aa: CASGGTIGGLTEKLFF
CDR3nt: TGCGCCAGCGGTGGGACGATCGGAGGCTTAACGGAAAAACTGTTTTTT

abundance: .
v_gene: TRBV6-1
d_gene: .
j_gene: TRBJ2-3
CDR3aa: CASSELGDTQYF
CDR3nt: TGTGCCAGCAGTGAATTGGGTGATACGCAGTATTTT

abundance: .
v_gene: TRBV6-2/TRBV6-3
d_gene: TRBD2
j_gene: TRBJ2-3
CDR3aa: CASSSGRPGTGPGTSGVGLDTQYF
CDR3nt: TGTGCCAGCAGTTCCGGGCGTCCCGGGACAGGCCCCGGGACTAGCGGGGTGGGTTTGGATACGCAGTATTTT

abundance: once
v_gene: TRBV20-1
d_gene: .
j_gene: TRBJ2-2
CDR3aa: CSARDLDRLNTGELFF
CDR3nt: TGCAGTGCTAGAGATCTTGACAGGTTAAACACCGGGGAGCTGTTTTTT

abundance: .
v_gene: TRBV29-1
d_gene: .
j_gene: TRBJ2-4
CDR3aa: CSVPGNKNIQYF
CDR3nt: TGCAGCGTTCCGGGGAACAAAAACATTCAGTACTTC

abundance: few
v_gene: TRBV20-1
d_gene: TRBD1
j_gene: TRBJ2-7
CDR3aa: CSARDETGDYYEQYF
CDR3nt: TGCAGTGCTAGAGACGAGACAGGGGATTACTACGAGCAGTACTTC

abundance: .
v_gene: TRBV7-9
d_gene: TRBD2
j_gene: TRBJ2-7
CDR3aa: CASSWRTSGIVYEQYF
CDR3nt: TGTGCCAGCAGCTGGAGGACTAGCGGGATTGTCTACGAGCAGTACTTC

abundance: many
v_gene: TRBV7-9
d_gene: TRBD1
j_gene: TRBJ1-2
CDR3aa: CASRSGTGGLFDGYTF
CDR3nt: TGTGCCAGCAGGTCCGGGACAGGGGGCCTGTTTGATGGCTACACCTTC

abundance: .
v_gene: TRBV12-3/TRBV12-4
d_gene: TRBD2
j_gene: TRBJ2-7
CDR3aa: CASSFPGLANEQYF
CDR3nt: TGTGCCAGCAGTTTCCCGGGACTAGCAAACGAGCAGTACTTC

abundance: .
v_gene: TRBV11-1
d_gene: .
j_gene: TRBJ2-6
CDR3aa: CASSFRPVGVKEDSGANVLTF
CDR3nt: TGTGCCAGCAGCTTTCGCCCGGTGGGGGTAAAAGAAGACTCTGGGGCCAACGTCCTGACTTTC

abundance: .
v_gene: TRBV7-9
d_gene: .
j_gene: TRBJ2-7
CDR3aa: CASSLGVELFYEQYF
CDR3nt: TGTGCCAGCAGCTTAGGGGTCGAGCTCTTCTACGAGCAGTACTTC

abundance: few
v_gene: TRBV7-9
d_gene: .
j_gene: TRBJ1-1
CDR3aa: CASSFSEAGNTEAFF
CDR3nt: TGTGCCAGCAGCTTTTCCGAGGCAGGGAACACTGAAGCTTTCTTT

abundance: .
v_gene: TRBV7-8
d_gene: .
j_gene: TRBJ2-1
CDR3aa: CASRLSGGHRNEQFF
CDR3nt: TGTGCCAGCAGACTGTCAGGGGGGCATAGGAATGAGCAGTTCTTC